These 26 T cell receptor beta chains share one sample of origin, sequenced in a study of shared clonotypes between healthy human individuals. Here immunoSEQ multiplex PCR was the method, and the copy in TCRdb shows in-frame clones only, minus some. The sample has some 2,500,000 clones, approximately 93% seen once; the top ten hold 0.36%. Sequenced: naive CD4+ T cells from PBMCs. Subset indicated: CD45RA+ positively selected. All receptors come from a man aged 18 to 30 in good health. Some clones in this sample may be carry-over from other donors' samples.

This clone was counted a single time. The rearrangement uses TRBV5-1 and TRBJ2-5; maybe TRBD2 (5 bases). V was clipped by 3 bases and J by 4 bases, with 16 bases between them. This CDR3 spans 15 amino acids. Looked up from germline, CDR1 is SGHRS and CDR2 is YFSETQ. In DNA, the CDR3 is TGCGCCAGCAGCTGGACTCGGGCGGGTGGAGAGACCCAGTACTTC. Translated, it gives CASSWTRAGGETQYF.

The count of this clone is one. The gene calls are TRBV6-5 and TRBJ2-5, with TRBD1 matching over 7 bases. This CDR3 region has 14 residues. The germline V gene has CDR1 MNHEY and CDR2 SVGAGI. The V gene end was trimmed by 11 bases and the J gene end by 5 bases; junction bases not matched to a gene: 14. In DNA, the CDR3 is TGTGCCGTAGAAACAGGGGCGATTGGGGAGACCCAGTACTTC. This sequence encodes CAVETGAIGETQYF.

This clone was observed a single time. The gene calls are TRBV5-1 and TRBJ2-4; maybe TRBD2 (6 bases). CDR1 and CDR2 (germline): SGHRS, YFSETQ. Trimming took off 4 bases at V and 7 bases at J, with 21 bases between the two ends. The CDR3 is made up of 16 amino acids. Here the CDR3 reads CASSLGEEEVGNIQYF. The CDR3 region has the DNA TGCGCCAGCAGCCTAGGGGAGGAAGAAGTCGGGAACATTCAGTACTTC.

The genes are TRBV19 and TRBJ1-1, with no clear D. V lost 1 base and J lost 5, with 14 bases in between. Germline values: CDR1 LNHDA, CDR2 SQIVND (reference sequence). CDR3 length: 15 residues. The CDR3 region is CASSIVGRPLTEAFF. DNA for the CDR3: TGTGCCAGTAGTATAGTAGGGAGGCCTCTAACTGAAGCTTTCTTT.

The rearrangement joins TRBV29-1 to TRBJ2-3; 13 bases align to TRBD2. Germline loops: CDR1 SQVTM, CDR2 ANQGSEA. V lost 6 bases and J lost 5; bases outside the gene matches: 8. The CDR3 loop spans 15 amino acids. The CDR3 protein is CSVRRLAGGKDTQYF. CDR3 DNA: TGCAGCGTCCGAAGACTAGCGGGAGGAAAAGATACGCAGTATTTT.

The chain uses TRBV10-3 and TRBJ2-7; no firm D call. This CDR3 comprises 15 residues. Germline CDR1 is ENHRY and CDR2 is SYGVKD. V shed 0 bases and J shed 2 bases, with 11 bases lying between them. For the CDR3, the DNA is TGTGCCATCAGTGAGTCGATAGGGTTTGCCTACGAGCAGTACTTC. Translated, it gives CAISESIGFAYEQYF.

On this clone itself: This specimen includes other DNA sequences encoding the same CDR3. V is TRBV5-6 and J is TRBJ1-4; D is undetermined. Germline V gene sequence: CDR1 SGHDT, CDR2 YYEEEE. The CDR3 runs to 14 residues. The V gene lost 1 base and the J gene lost 8 bases, with 12 bases spanning the gap. In DNA form, the CDR3 reads TGTGCCAGCAGCTTGCGAGGGCTTGGGGAAAAACTGTTTTTT. Encoded protein: CASSLRGLGEKLFF.

In regard to this clone: Other nucleotide sequences from this sample produce the same CDR3. The chain has TRBV5-1 and TRBJ2-1; 9 nucleotides align to TRBD2. Trimming at V came to 2 bases and at J to 4 bases, leaving 1 base not matched to a gene. Per the germline V gene, CDR1 is SGHRS and CDR2 is YFSETQ. The CDR3 runs to 14 residues. The CDR3 region has the DNA TGCGCCAGCAGCTTAACTAGCGGGTACAATGAGCAGTTCTTC. Protein sequence: CASSLTSGYNEQFF.

Here the CDR3 DNA reads TGTGCCAGCAGTGATGGGAGGGCCGGGTTCCGGTCCGAGCAGTACTTC. This gives the protein CASSDGRAGFRSEQYF. The rearrangement joins TRBV6-1 to TRBJ2-7; the match to TRBD2 covers 7 bases. CDR3 size: 16 residues. Losses at the gene ends were 3 bases for V and 6 bases for J; bases not matched to a gene: 14. CDR1 is MNHNS, CDR2 SASEGT, per germline.

This clone was seen once. The chain links TRBV28 to TRBJ1-2; D not certain. Per germline, CDR1 MDHEN and CDR2 SYDVKM. This CDR3 has 15 amino acids. The V end was cut by 3 bases, the J end by 5 bases, with 16 bases between. The chain's CDR3 is CASSFNWVSGYGYTF. CDR3 DNA: TGTGCCAGCAGTTTTAACTGGGTTAGTGGGTATGGCTACACCTTC.

V and J are TRBV28 and TRBJ2-1; 8 nucleotides match TRBD1. The CDR3 has 14 amino acids. Germline CDR1 reads MDHEN; CDR2 reads SYDVKM. V lost 2 bases, J lost 8 bases, and 5 bases stayed unmatched. In nucleotides, the CDR3 is TGTGCCAGCAGTTTAAGACAGGGGAGCCATGAGCAGTTCTTC. It is translated as CASSLRQGSHEQFF.

The chain is built from TRBV6-6 and TRBJ2-7; D might be TRBD1 (6 bases). V was shortened by 6 bases and J by 5 bases, with 20 bases between the two germline ends. This CDR3 has 15 residues. Germline loops: CDR1 MNHNY, CDR2 SVGAGI (reference sequence). The CDR3 coding sequence is TGTGCCAGCAGACGTCCGGGACAAGAGGGGAACGAGCAGTACTTC. Amino acids: CASRRPGQEGNEQYF.

This chain links TRBV27 with TRBJ1-2; TRBD1 might be the D (5 bases). This CDR3 region has 13 residues. The V gene lost 3 bases and the J gene lost 4 bases, with 9 bases spanning the gap. Germline V gene data show CDR1 as MNHEY and CDR2 as SMNVEV (reference sequence). CDR3 nucleotides: TGTGCCAGCAGTTTCCAGGGCTTCTATGGCTACACCTTC. This translates into CASSFQGFYGYTF.

The chain is built from TRBV6-4 and TRBJ2-1; 9 nucleotides match TRBD1. J was trimmed by 4 bases and V by 5 bases; bases with no gene match: 9. The germline CDR1 and CDR2 sequences are MRHNA and SNTAGT. There are 16 residues in the CDR3. The CDR3 nucleotides are TGTGCCAGCAGTCCCACCGGGACAGGGTTTTACAATGAGCAGTTCTTC. This translates into CASSPTGTGFYNEQFF.

This CDR3 reads CASSLGQANEQFF. DNA for the CDR3: TGTGCCAGCAGCCTCGGACAGGCCAATGAGCAGTTCTTC. The V and J genes are TRBV11-2 and TRBJ2-1, with TRBD1 identical over 7 bases. The trim removed 5 bases at V and 6 bases at J, leaving 4 bases unmatched. The CDR3 is 13 residues long. Germline CDR1 and CDR2: SGHAT and FQNNGV.

The V call is TRBV5-6, the J call TRBJ2-1; D is ambiguous. The CDR3 covers 14 residues. Trimming left V 1 base short and J 4 bases short, with 9 bases between. Germline CDR1 and CDR2: SGHDT and YYEEEE. The CDR3 protein is CASSLYNRYNEQFF. CDR3 bases: TGTGCCAGCAGCTTGTACAATCGGTACAATGAGCAGTTCTTC.

The J gene is TRBJ2-4, the V gene TRBV7-2; 7 bases are a match to TRBD1. V lost 7 bases, J lost 0 bases, and 12 bases stayed unmatched. This CDR3 contains 17 residues. Germline assignment: CDR1 SGHTA and CDR2 FQGNSA. The CDR3 region is CASTRTGHLIAKNIQYF. CDR3 sequence (DNA): TGTGCCAGCACCCGGACAGGCCACCTTATAGCCAAAAACATTCAGTACTTC.

The genes are TRBV27 and TRBJ2-1; TRBD2 aligns across 12 bases. CDR1 and CDR2 from the germline V gene are MNHEY and SMNVEV (reference sequence). With 7 bases clipped from V and 8 bases from J, the junction kept 12 bases outside the gene matches. The CDR3 sequence is 16 residues long. The CDR3 coding sequence is TGTGCCAGCACCCCCGGACTAGCGGGGACGGGCGATGAGCAGTTCTTC. Protein product: CASTPGLAGTGDEQFF.

This sequence joins TRBV28 and TRBJ2-2, with D perhaps matching TRBD1 or TRBD2 (5 bases each). The germline V gene has CDR1 MDHEN and CDR2 SYDVKM. V shed 2 bases and J shed 7 bases, with 8 bases lying between them. This CDR3 spans 13 amino acids. The CDR3: CASSLRDGGELFF. The CDR3 region has the DNA TGTGCCAGCAGTTTACGGGACGGCGGGGAGCTGTTTTTT.

The chain links TRBV5-1 to TRBJ2-1, with 8 bases aligning to TRBD1. V shed 4 bases and J 2 bases; nucleotides not matched to a gene: 5. The CDR3 runs to 15 residues. CDR1 is SGHRS, CDR2 YFSETQ, per germline. CDR3 DNA sequence: TGCGCCAGCAGCACAGCAGGGGGCGCCTACAATGAGCAGTTCTTC. It codes for CASSTAGGAYNEQFF.

The chain couples TRBV6-5 to TRBJ1-1; no firm D call. There are 16 residues in the CDR3. V was cut by 2 bases and J by 9 bases, with 22 bases left in between. CDR1 MNHEY and CDR2 SVGAGI come from the germline V gene. CDR3 sequence (DNA): TGTGCCAGCAGTTACCGCCGGTCTACGGCTTTCCAACAAGCTTTCTTT. This encodes CASSYRRSTAFQQAFF.

DNA of the CDR3: TGTGCCAGCAGCTTATTTCACCGACAGGGGAACACTGAAGCTTTCTTT. Encoded protein: CASSLFHRQGNTEAFF. The rearrangement links TRBV7-3 to TRBJ1-1; 7 positions match TRBD1. V shed 2 bases, J shed 1 base, and the junction held 7 bases outside the gene matches. CDR1 SGHTA and CDR2 FQGTGA come from the germline V gene. There are 16 residues in the CDR3.

The V gene is TRBV7-5, the J gene TRBJ2-2; the tabulated D call, TRBD1, remains unverified against the DNA. TRBV7-5 counts as a pseudogene. The CDR3 is 16 amino acids. The CDR3 sequence is CARSQLDTRKTGELFF. CDR3 sequence (DNA): TGTGCCAGAAGCCAGTTGGACACCCGAAAGACCGGGGAGCTGTTTTTT.

The chain recombines TRBV15 with TRBJ1-5, with D possibly TRBD1 on 5 matching bases. Germline values: CDR1 LNHNV, CDR2 YYDKDF (reference sequence). V was shortened by 8 bases and J by 6 bases, with 14 bases between the two germline ends. This CDR3 has 13 residues. The CDR3 DNA reads as TGTGCCACCGGGGGAGATTTCGTTCAGCCCCAGCATTTT. This sequence encodes CATGGDFVQPQHF.

The chain recombines TRBV27 with TRBJ2-3, with TRBD2 matching 8 bases. Looked up from germline, CDR1 is MNHEY and CDR2 is SMNVEV (reference sequence). The J segment lost 2 bases and the V segment lost 10 bases, leaving 14 bases of the junction unmatched. The CDR3 is 16 amino acids. CDR3 nucleotides: TGTGCCACCGTGGGTAGCGGGATACCTACCACAGATACGCAGTATTTT. Translated: CATVGSGIPTTDTQYF.

This clone appeared a few times. V usage is TRBV4-1 and J usage is TRBJ1-5; 7 bases match TRBD1. The length of the CDR3 is 14 residues. Looked up from germline, CDR1 is MGHRA and CDR2 is YSYEKL. V lost 5 bases to trimming and J lost 7 bases; unmatched junction nucleotides: 8. The CDR3 DNA reads as TGCGCCAGCAGCGGGGACAGAGGAGACCAGCCCCAGCATTTT. This encodes CASSGDRGDQPQHF.